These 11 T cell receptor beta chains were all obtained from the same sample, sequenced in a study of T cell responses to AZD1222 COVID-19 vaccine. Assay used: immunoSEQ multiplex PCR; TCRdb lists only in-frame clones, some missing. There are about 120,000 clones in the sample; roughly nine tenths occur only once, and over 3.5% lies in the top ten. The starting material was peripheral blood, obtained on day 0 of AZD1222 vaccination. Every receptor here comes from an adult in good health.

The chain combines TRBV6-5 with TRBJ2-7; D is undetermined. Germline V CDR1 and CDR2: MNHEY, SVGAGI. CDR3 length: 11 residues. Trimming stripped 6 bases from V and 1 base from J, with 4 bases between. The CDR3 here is CASRGSYEQYF. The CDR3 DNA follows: TGTGCCAGCAGGGGTTCCTACGAGCAGTACTTC.

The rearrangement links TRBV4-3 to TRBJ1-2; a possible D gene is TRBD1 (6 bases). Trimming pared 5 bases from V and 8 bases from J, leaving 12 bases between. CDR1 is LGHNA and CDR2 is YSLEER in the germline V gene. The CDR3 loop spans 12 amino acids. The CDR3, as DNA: TGCGCCAGCAGCTACACAGGGTACGGCTACACCTTC. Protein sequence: CASSYTGYGYTF.

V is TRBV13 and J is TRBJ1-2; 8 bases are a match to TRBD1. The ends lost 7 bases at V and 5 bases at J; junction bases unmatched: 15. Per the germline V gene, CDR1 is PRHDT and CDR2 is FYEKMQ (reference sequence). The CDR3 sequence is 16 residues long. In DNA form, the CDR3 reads TGTGCCAGCATCCTTAGCACGGACAGGGTAAGGTATGGCTACACCTTC. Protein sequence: CASILSTDRVRYGYTF.

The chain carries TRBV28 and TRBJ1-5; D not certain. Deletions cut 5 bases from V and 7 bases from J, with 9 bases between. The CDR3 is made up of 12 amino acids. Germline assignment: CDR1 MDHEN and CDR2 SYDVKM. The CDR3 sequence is CASSVAGQPQHF. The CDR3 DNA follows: TGTGCCAGCAGTGTCGCGGGGCAGCCCCAGCATTTT.

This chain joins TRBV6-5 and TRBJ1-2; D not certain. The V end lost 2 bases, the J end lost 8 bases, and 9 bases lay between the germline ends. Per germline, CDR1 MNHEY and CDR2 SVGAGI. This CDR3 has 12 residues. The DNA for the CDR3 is TGTGCCAGCAGTTACGGCAACTTAGGCTACACCTTC. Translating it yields CASSYGNLGYTF.

Here the CDR3 DNA reads TGTGCCAGCAGTTCGAGGGGGGGCCCAGATACGCAGTATTTT. Its protein product is CASSSRGGPDTQYF. The chain is built from TRBV28 and TRBJ2-3; TRBD2 is a possible D gene (7 bases). Trimming removed 4 bases at V and 4 bases at J, with 12 bases between. CDR1 is MDHEN and CDR2 is SYDVKM in the germline V gene. This CDR3 has 14 amino acids. The complete variable domain, with remaining parts taken from reference TRBV28 and TRBJ2-3, reads DVKVTQSSRYLVKRTGEKVFLECVQDMDHENMFWYRQDPGLGLRLIYFSYDVKMKEKGDIPEGYSVSREKKERFSLILESASTNQTSMYLCASSSRGGPDTQYFGPGTRLTVL.

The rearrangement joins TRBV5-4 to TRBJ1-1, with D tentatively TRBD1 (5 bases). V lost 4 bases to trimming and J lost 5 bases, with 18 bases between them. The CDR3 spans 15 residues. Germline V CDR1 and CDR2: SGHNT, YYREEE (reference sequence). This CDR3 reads CASSPLGGVRTEAFF. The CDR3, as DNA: TGTGCCAGCAGCCCCTTAGGAGGGGTGAGGACTGAAGCTTTCTTT.

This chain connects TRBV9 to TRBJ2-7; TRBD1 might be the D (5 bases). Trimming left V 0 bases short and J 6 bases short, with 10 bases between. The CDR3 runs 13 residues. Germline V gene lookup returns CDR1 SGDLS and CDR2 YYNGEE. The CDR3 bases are TGTGCCAGCAGCGTAGATCAGGGTGGCGAGCAGTACTTC. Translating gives CASSVDQGGEQYF.

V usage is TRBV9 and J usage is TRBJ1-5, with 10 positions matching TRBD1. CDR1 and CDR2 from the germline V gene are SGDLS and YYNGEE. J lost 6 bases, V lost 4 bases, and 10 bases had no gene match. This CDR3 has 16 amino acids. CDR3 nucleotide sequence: TGTGCCAGCAGCAGAGGTGTGGGGACAGGGGTTCAGCCCCAGCATTTT. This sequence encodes CASSRGVGTGVQPQHF.

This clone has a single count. CDR3 sequence (DNA): TGTGCCAGTACCCGGGACACTTCAAGGACTGAAGCTTTCTTT. This codes for CASTRDTSRTEAFF. The chain combines TRBV19 with TRBJ1-1; TRBD1 might be the D (6 bases). With 7 bases removed from V and 5 bases from J, the gap between germline ends came to 17 bases. This CDR3 spans 14 amino acids. Germline lookup yields CDR1 LNHDA and CDR2 SQIVND (reference sequence).

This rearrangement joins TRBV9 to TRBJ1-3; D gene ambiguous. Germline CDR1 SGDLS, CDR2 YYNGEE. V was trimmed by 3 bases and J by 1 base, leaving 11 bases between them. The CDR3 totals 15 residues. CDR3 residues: CASSGTSVSGNTIYF. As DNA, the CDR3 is TGTGCCAGCAGCGGGACCTCTGTTTCTGGAAACACCATATATTTT.